This T cell receptor beta chain appears in the sequencing data of a study of CD8+ T cells in alopecia areata. Study-level information: People stayed on tofacitinib for 6 to 18 months, then stopped the drug for 6 months.

This clone was detected only a few times. Its antigen is still unknown. General study results and limits: Lesional scalp, notably in alopecia totalis/universalis, had clonality above that of normal scalp.

Germline CDR1 and CDR2: SQVTM and ANQGSEA. With 7 bases clipped from V and 9 bases from J, the junction kept 13 bases outside the gene matches. CDR3 size: 15 residues. cDNA serving as the sequencing template came from extracted, reverse transcribed RNA. This table comes from immunoSEQ multiplex PCR, and its TCRdb copy is limited to in-frame clones, with some not included. The sample comprises 150,000 or so clones, around 47% of which are singletons, and about 6.8% rests with the top ten. The TCR originated in a human donor with alopecia areata. Material for sequencing was CD4+ T cells sorted from blood. The chain combines TRBV29-1 with TRBJ2-1, with TRBD1 matching over 12 bases. CDR3 residues: CSANHPGQGALEQFF. The CDR3 nucleotides are TGCAGCGCTAACCATCCGGGACAGGGGGCCCTTGAGCAGTTCTTC.